This T cell receptor (beta chain) is drawn from a study of control samples from healthy donors and cancer patients. CDR1 is SGHNT and CDR2 is YYREEE in the germline V gene (reference sequence). V was clipped by 4 bases and J by 6 bases, with 11 bases between them. The CDR3 has 12 residues. Only in-frame clones appear in the TCRdb table, and some are missing; sequencing was by immunoSEQ multiplex PCR. The data hold over 150,000 clones, with more than 85% observed a single time. The chain uses TRBV5-4 and TRBJ2-7; tentatively, D is TRBD1 (6 bases). The specimen sequenced was blood. This TCR was recovered from a woman aged 40-49 years in good health. The CDR3 coding sequence is TGTGCCAGCAGCGAAACAGGGTCCGAGCAGTACTTC. This codes for CASSETGSEQYF.